This T cell receptor beta chain was recorded in a study of tumor-infiltrating lymphocytes in primary liver carcinoma. Study-level background: Samples had roughly 3.65 to 8 million productive TCRbeta reads, comparable between tissue types.

Note on this clonotype: No antigen is known for it. This may be a read error, as it is one base from a much larger clone.

The template, roughly 0.45 ug total RNA, yielded TCR beta cDNA made with a constant-region primer. Employing slightly modified ARM-PCR, three nested multiplex PCR rounds were run, and these gave rise to the TCR beta libraries. The study ran its first two PCR rounds for roughly 10 cycles each, using TRBV1-TRBV30 forward primers and a C-beta reverse primer. TCRdb itself ran the multiplex PCR reads through MiXCR, one entry per CDR3 protein. The table lists 180,000 or so distinct CDR3 sequences, about 55% of them singletons, with about 70% in the top ten. Overall study results and limits: The study found tumor-adjacent and tumor-blood pairs overlapped less than tumor region pairs. Tumors reached a significantly greater top-250-clone fraction than blood did (p = 0.039).

The CDR3 consists of 13 residues. The germline V gene encodes CDR1 MGHRA and CDR2 YSYEKL. RNA was extracted from whole blood without cell sorting, alongside germline DNA. This receptor was identified in a middle-aged man with primary liver carcinoma and hepatitis B virus infection. J is TRBJ2-5 and V is TRBV4-1, with D tentatively TRBD2 (5 bases). Sample: peripheral blood. The DNA of the CDR3 is TGCGCCAGCAGCCTCGGGGTGGCGGAGATCCAGTACTTC. Translation gives CASSLGVAEIQYF.